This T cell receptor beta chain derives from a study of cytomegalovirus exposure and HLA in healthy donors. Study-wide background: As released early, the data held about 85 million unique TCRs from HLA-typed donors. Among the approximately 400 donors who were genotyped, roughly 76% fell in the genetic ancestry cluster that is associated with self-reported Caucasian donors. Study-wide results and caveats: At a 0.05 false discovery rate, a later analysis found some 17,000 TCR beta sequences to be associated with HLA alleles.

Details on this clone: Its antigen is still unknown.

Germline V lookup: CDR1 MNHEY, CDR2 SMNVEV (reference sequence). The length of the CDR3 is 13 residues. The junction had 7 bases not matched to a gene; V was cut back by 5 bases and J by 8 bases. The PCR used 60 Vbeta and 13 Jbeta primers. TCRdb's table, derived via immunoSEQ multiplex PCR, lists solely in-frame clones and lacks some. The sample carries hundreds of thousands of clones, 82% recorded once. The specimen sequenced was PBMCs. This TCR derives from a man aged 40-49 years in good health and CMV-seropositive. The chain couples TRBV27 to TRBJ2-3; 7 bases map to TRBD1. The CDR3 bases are TGTGCCAGCAGTATAACAGGGGACGGTACGCAGTATTTT. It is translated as CASSITGDGTQYF.